Following are 6 T cell receptor beta chains from one sample sequenced in a study of beta chain features in type 1 diabetes. These TCRs' antigens remain unknown. The isolated RNA, all of it, was reverse transcribed, so expressed TCRB transcripts were what got sequenced. TCRdb keeps only in-frame clones here, not all; method: immunoSEQ multiplex PCR. The top ten clones hold nearly 0.04% of a sample with hundreds of thousands of clones, 11% to 15% of them seen once. Whole-study results and caveats: TCRB CDR3s were moderately but significantly shorter in Type 1 diabetes patients in all four CD4+ subsets.

Sequenced input: naive CD4+ T cells from blood. These receptors originate from a man younger than 35 with type 1 diabetes.

A few counts support this clone. V is TRBV7-2 and J is TRBJ2-3; D is tentatively TRBD1 or TRBD2 (5 bases each). There are 14 residues in the CDR3. The V end lost 6 bases, the J end lost 4 bases, and 14 bases lay between the germline ends. CDR1 and CDR2 from the germline V gene are SGHTA and FQGNSA. The CDR3 region has the DNA TGTGCCAGCAGGTCGAGAGGGACCGCAGATACGCAGTATTTT. It translates to CASRSRGTADTQYF.

This clone has only a few counts. The chain employs TRBV28 and TRBJ2-5, with D maybe TRBD1 (5 bases). This CDR3 spans 15 amino acids. The V and J ends lost 2 bases and 3 bases respectively, with 13 bases between them. Germline CDR1 reads MDHEN; CDR2 reads SYDVKM. The DNA for the CDR3 is TGTGCCAGCAGTTTAACGGGTGCAGGGAAAGAGACCCAGTACTTC. Translating it yields CASSLTGAGKETQYF. Filled out from reference TRBV28 and TRBJ2-5, the complete variable domain reads DVKVTQSSRYLVKRTGEKVFLECVQDMDHENMFWYRQDPGLGLRLIYFSYDVKMKEKGDIPEGYSVSREKKERFSLILESASTNQTSMYLCASSLTGAGKETQYFGPGTRLLVL.

This clone has just a few counts. The rearrangement joins TRBV27 to TRBJ1-1; 8 bases match TRBD1. J was trimmed by 7 bases and V by 2 bases; bases with no gene match: 6. The CDR3 is 14 amino acids. CDR1 is MNHEY, CDR2 SMNVEV, per germline (reference sequence). CDR3 nucleotides: TGTGCCAGCAGTTTAGGGTCAGGGGGCGGTGAAGCTTTCTTT. Protein product: CASSLGSGGGEAFF.

This clone is a singleton in its sample. This chain uses TRBV5-4 with TRBJ2-2, with D perhaps TRBD1 (6 bases). The CDR3 spans 15 residues. The V and J ends lost 0 bases and 3 bases respectively, with 9 bases between them. Germline loops: CDR1 SGHNT, CDR2 YYREEE (reference sequence). This chain's CDR3 is CASSLAQGDTGELFF. Written as DNA, the CDR3 is TGTGCCAGCAGCTTGGCACAGGGAGACACCGGGGAGCTGTTTTTT.

This chain joins TRBV30 and TRBJ1-1, with a weak D call TRBD1 (6 bases). V was clipped by 5 bases and J by 1 base, with 11 bases between them. Germline V gene lookup returns CDR1 GTSNPN and CDR2 SVGIG (reference sequence). This CDR3 spans 13 amino acids. CDR3: CAWAGAQNTEAFF. In DNA, the CDR3 is TGTGCCTGGGCAGGGGCCCAGAACACTGAAGCTTTCTTT.

In this sample, this clone turned up a few times. The rearrangement joins TRBV15 to TRBJ1-4; TRBD1 might be the D (6 bases). V was cut by 0 bases and J by 11 bases, with 16 bases left in between. The CDR3 is 15 amino acids. Germline-derived CDR1 and CDR2 are LNHNV and YYDKDF (reference sequence). The CDR3 here is CATSRDETARGKLFF. The CDR3 nucleotides read TGTGCCACCAGCAGAGATGAGACAGCAAGGGGGAAACTGTTTTTT.